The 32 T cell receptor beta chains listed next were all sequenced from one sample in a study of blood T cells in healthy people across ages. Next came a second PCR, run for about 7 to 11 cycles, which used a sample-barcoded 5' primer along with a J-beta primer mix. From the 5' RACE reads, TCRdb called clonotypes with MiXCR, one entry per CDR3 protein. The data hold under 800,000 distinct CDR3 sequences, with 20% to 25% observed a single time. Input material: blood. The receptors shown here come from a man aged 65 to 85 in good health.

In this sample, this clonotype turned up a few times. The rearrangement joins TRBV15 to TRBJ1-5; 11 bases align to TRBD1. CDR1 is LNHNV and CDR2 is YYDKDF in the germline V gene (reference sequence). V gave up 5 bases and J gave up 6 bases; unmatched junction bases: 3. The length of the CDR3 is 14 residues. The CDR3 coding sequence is TGTGCCACCAGCGGACAGGGGGCGATTCAGCCCCAGCATTTT. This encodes CATSGQGAIQPQHF.

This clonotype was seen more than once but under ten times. CDR3 sequence reads: CASSYALTGDTQYF. CDR3 DNA: TGTGCCAGCAGTTATGCGCTAACGGGGGATACGCAGTATTTT. This chain joins TRBV6-5 and TRBJ2-3; tentatively, D is TRBD2 (5 bases). The length of the CDR3 is 14 residues. The V and J ends lost 3 bases and 6 bases respectively, with 13 bases between them. Germline V gene sequence: CDR1 MNHEY, CDR2 SVGAGI.

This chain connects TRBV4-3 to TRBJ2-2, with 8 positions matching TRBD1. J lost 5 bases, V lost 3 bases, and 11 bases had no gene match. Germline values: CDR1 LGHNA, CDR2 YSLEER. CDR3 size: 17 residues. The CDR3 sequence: CASSQDLGTGYTGELFF. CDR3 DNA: TGCGCCAGCAGCCAGGACCTTGGGACAGGATATACCGGGGAGCTGTTTTTT.

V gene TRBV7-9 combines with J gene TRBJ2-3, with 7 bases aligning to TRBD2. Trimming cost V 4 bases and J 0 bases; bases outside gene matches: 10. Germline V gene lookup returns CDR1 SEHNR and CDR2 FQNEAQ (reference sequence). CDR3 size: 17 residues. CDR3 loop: CASSSRPGLPSTDTQYF. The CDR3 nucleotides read TGTGCCAGCAGCTCTCGCCCGGGACTACCCAGCACAGATACGCAGTATTTT. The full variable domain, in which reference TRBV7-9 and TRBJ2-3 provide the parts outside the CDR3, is DTGVSQNPRHKITKRGQNVTFRCDPISEHNRLYWYRQTLGQGPEFLTYFQNEAQLEKSRLLSDRFSAERPKGSFSTLEIQRTEQGDSAMYLCASSSRPGLPSTDTQYFGPGTRLTVL.

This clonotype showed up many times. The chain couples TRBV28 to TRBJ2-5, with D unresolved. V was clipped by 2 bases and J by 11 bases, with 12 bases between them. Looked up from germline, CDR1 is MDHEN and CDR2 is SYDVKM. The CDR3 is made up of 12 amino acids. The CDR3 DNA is TGTGCCAGCAGTTTACCCCCCGGAGAGCAGTACTTC. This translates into CASSLPPGEQYF.

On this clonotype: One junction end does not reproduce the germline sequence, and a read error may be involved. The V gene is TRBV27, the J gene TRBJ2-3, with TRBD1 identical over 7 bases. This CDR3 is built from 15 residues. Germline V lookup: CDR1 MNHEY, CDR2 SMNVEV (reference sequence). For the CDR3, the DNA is TGTGTCAGCAGTTTCCACGGACAGGACACAGATACGCAGTATTTT. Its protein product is CVSSFHGQDTDTQYF.

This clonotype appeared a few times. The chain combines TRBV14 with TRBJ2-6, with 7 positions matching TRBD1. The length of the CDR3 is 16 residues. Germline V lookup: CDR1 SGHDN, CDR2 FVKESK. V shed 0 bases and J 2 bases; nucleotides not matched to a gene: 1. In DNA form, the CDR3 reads TGTGCCAGCAGCCAAGAAACAGGGGCTGGGGCCAACGTCCTGACTTTC. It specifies CASSQETGAGANVLTF. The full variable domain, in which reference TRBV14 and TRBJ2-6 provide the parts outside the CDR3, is EAGVTQFPSHSVIEKGQTVTLRCDPISGHDNLYWYRRVMGKEIKFLLHFVKESKQDESGMPNNRFLAERTGGTYSTLKVQPAELEDSGVYFCASSQETGAGANVLTFGAGSRLTVL.

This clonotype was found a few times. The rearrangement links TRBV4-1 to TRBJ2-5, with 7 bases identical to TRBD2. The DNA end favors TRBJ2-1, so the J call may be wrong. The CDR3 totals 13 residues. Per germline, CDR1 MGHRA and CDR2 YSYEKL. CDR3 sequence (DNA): TGCGCCAGCGGGCGGGAGATTTACAATGAGCAGTTCTTC. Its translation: CASGREIYNEQFF.

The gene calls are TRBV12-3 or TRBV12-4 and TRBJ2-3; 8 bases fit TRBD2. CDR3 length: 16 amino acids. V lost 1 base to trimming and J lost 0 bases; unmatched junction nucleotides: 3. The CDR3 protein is CASSLGLAPSTDTQYF. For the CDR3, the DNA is TGTGCCAGCAGTTTAGGACTAGCGCCGAGCACAGATACGCAGTATTTT.

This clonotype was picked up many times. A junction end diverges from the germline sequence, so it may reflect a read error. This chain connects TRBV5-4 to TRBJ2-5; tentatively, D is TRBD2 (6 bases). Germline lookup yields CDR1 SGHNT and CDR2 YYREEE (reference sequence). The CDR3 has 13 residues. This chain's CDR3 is CASSLAEGETQYF. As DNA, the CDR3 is TGCGCCAGCAGCTTGGCGGAGGGAGAGACCCAGTACTTC.

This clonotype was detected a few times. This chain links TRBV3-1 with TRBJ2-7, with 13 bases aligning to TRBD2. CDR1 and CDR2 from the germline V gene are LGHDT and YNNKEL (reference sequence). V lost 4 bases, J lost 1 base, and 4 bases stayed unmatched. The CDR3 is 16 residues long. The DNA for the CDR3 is TGTGCCAGCAGCCCGCGACTAGCGGGAGGTTCCTACGAGCAGTACTTC. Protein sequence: CASSPRLAGGSYEQYF.

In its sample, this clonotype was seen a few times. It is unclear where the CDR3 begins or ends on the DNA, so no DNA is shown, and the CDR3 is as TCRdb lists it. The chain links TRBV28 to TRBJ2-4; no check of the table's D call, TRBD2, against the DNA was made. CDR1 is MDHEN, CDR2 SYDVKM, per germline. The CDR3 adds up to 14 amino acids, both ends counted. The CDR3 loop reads CASSSSGLANIQYF.

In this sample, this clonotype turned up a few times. The CDR3 coding sequence is TGTGCCTGGAGTGAGCGGCGTGAGCAGTTCTTC. It encodes CAWSERREQFF. The gene calls are TRBV30 and TRBJ2-1, with a tentative D call TRBD2 (5 bases). V lost 1 base and J lost 9, with 7 bases in between. The CDR3 is 11 amino acids. In germline, CDR1 is GTSNPN, CDR2 SVGIG (reference sequence).

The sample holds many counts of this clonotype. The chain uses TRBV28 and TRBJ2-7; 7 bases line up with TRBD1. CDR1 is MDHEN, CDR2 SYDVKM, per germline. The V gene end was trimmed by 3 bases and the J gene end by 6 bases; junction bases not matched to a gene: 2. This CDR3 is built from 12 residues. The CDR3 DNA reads TGTGCCAGCAGTTTCCGGACAGGCGAGCAGTACTTC. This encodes CASSFRTGEQYF.

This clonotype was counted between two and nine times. CDR3 amino acids: CSAPTAGYEQYF. The CDR3 DNA sequence: TGCAGTGCTCCAACTGCGGGCTACGAGCAGTACTTC. The rearrangement links TRBV20-1 to TRBJ2-5; the D gene is possibly TRBD2 (5 bases). With the DNA end fitting TRBJ2-7 better, the J assignment may be wrong. Germline CDR1 is DFQATT and CDR2 is SNEGSKA (reference sequence). The CDR3 extends over 12 amino acids.

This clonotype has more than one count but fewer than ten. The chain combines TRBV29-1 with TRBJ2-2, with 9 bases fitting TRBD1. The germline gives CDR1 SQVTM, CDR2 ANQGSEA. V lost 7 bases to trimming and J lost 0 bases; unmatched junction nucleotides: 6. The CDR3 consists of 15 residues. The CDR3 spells CSARTGATNTGELFF. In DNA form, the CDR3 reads TGCAGCGCCAGGACAGGGGCCACGAACACCGGGGAGCTGTTTTTT.

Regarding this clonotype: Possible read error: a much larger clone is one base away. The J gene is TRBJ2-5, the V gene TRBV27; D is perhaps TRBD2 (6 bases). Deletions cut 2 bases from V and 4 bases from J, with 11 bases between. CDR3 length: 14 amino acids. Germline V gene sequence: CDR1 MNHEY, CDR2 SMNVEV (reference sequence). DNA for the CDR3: TGTGCCAGCAGTTTAACCGGGAGCCCAGAGACCCAGTACTTC. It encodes CASSLTGSPETQYF.

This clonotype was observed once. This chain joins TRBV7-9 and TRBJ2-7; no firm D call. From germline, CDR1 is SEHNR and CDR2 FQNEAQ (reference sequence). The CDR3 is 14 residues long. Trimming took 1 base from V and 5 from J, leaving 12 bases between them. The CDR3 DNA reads TGTGCCAGCAGCTTAGGCGTCTCAGGCGACGAGCAGTACTTC. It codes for CASSLGVSGDEQYF.

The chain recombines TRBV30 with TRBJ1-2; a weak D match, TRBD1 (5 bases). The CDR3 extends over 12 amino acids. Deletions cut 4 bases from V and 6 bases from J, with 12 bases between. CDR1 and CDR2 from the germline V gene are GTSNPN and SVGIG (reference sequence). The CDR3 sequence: CAWKGRRHGYTF. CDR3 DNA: TGTGCCTGGAAGGGACGGAGGCATGGCTACACCTTC.

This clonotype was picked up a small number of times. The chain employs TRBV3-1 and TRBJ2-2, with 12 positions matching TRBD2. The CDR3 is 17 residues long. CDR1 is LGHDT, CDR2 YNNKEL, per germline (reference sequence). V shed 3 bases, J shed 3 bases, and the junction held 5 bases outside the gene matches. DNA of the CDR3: TGTGCCAGCAGCCAGACTAGCGGGAGACGGGACACCGGGGAGCTGTTTTTT. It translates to CASSQTSGRRDTGELFF.

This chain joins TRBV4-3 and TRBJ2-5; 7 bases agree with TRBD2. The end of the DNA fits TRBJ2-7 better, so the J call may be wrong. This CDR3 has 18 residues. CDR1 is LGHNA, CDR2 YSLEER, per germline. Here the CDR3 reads CASSQDPWDAGDLNEQYF. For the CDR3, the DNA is TGCGCCAGCAGCCAAGATCCCTGGGACGCGGGGGATTTGAACGAGCAGTACTTC.

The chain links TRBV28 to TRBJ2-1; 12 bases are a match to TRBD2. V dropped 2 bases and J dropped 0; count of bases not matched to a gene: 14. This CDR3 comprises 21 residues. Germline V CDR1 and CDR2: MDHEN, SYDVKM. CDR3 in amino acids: CASSLVGLAGQRVSSYNEQFF. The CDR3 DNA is TGTGCCAGCAGTTTAGTGGGACTAGCGGGCCAGCGCGTGAGCTCCTACAATGAGCAGTTCTTC.

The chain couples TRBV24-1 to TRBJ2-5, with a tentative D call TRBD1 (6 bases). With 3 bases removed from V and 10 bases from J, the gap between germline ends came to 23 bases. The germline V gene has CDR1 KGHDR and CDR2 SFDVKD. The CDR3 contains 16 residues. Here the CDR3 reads CATSDPGQGAGEGQYF. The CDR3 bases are TGTGCCACCAGTGATCCGGGACAAGGGGCTGGAGAGGGCCAGTACTTC.

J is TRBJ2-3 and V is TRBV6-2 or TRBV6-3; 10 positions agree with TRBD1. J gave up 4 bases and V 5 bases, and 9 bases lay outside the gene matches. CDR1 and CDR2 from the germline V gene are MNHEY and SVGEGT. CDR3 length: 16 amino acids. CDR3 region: CASSTRDRGHSDTQYF. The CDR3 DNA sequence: TGTGCCAGCAGTACCCGGGACAGGGGTCATTCAGATACGCAGTATTTT.

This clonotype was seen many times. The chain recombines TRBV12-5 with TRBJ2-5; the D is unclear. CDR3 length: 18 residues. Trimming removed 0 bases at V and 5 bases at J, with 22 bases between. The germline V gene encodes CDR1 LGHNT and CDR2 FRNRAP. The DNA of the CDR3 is TGTGCTAGTGGTTTGGTACTCAGCGACCGAACTTCTTGGGAGACCCAGTACTTC. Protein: CASGLVLSDRTSWETQYF.

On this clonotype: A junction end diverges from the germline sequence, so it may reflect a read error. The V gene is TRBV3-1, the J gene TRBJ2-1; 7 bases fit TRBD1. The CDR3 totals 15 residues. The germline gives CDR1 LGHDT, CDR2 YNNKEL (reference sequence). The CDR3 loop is CASSRDRQIYNEQFF. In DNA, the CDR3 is TGTGCCAGCAGCCGGGACAGACAAATCTACAATGAACAGTTCTTC.

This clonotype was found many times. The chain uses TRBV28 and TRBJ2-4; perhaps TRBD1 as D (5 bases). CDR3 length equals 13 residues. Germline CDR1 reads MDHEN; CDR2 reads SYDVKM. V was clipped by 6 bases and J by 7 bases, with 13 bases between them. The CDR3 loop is CASSPPTGNIQYF. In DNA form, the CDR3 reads TGTGCCAGCAGCCCCCCCACAGGCAACATTCAGTACTTC. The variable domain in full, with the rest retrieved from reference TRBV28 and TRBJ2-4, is DVKVTQSSRYLVKRTGEKVFLECVQDMDHENMFWYRQDPGLGLRLIYFSYDVKMKEKGDIPEGYSVSREKKERFSLILESASTNQTSMYLCASSPPTGNIQYFGAGTRLSVL.

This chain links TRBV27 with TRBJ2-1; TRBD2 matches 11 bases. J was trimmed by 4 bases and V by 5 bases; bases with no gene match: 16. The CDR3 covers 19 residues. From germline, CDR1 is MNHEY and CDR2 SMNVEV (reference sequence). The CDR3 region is CASSPSQERASGGYNEQFF. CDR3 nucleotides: TGTGCCAGCAGTCCCTCCCAGGAACGGGCTAGCGGGGGGTACAATGAGCAGTTCTTC.

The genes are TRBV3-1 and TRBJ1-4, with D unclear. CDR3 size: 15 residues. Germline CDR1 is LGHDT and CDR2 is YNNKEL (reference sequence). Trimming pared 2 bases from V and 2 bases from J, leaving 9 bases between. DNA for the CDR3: TGTGCCAGCAGCCAATCGGGGATTACTAATGAAAAACTGTTTTTT. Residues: CASSQSGITNEKLFF.

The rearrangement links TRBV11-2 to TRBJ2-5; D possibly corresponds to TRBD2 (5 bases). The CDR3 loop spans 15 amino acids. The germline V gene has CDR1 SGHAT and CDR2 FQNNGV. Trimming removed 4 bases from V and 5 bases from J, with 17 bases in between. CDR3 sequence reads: CASSSADFLWETQYF. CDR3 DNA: TGTGCCAGCAGCTCCGCGGACTTCCTATGGGAGACCCAGTACTTC.

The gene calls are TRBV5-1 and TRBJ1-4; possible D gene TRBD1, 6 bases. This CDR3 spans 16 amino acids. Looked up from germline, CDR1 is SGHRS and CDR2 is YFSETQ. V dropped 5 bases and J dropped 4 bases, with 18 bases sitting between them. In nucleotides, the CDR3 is TGCGCCAGCAGGGGTGGGCCGGGGGCGCATAATGAAAAACTGTTTTTT. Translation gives CASRGGPGAHNEKLFF.

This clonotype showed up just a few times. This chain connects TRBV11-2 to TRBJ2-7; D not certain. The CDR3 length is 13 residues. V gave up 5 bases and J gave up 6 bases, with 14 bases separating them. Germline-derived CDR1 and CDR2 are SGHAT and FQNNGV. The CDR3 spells CASSLTDGGEQYF. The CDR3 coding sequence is TGTGCCAGCAGCCTTACGGACGGCGGCGAGCAGTACTTC.